The TCR beta chain described here comes from a study of tumor and adjacent non-tumor tissue in lung cancer. This sample's RNA came from whole unsorted tissue. Distant lung tissue was collected more than 3 cm away from the tumor edge. As for this clonotype: A read error may produce the germline difference seen at one junction end.

Three rounds of nested PCR, following a modified ARM-PCR protocol, produced the TCRbeta library. MiXCR, applied by TCRdb to the multiplex PCR reads, yields one record per CDR3 protein. The sample consists of tens of thousands of distinct CDR3 sequences, over 60% of them appearing once. CDR1 is MNHEY and CDR2 is SVGEGT in the germline V gene. The CDR3 is made up of 11 amino acids. The chain uses TRBV6-2 or TRBV6-3 and TRBJ2-2; perhaps D is TRBD1 or TRBD2 (5 bases each). This clonotype was sampled from a man aged 70 or older with non-small cell lung cancer. The sample was distant non-tumor lung tissue. CDR3 DNA sequence: TGTGACAGCAACGGGGCCGGGGAACTGTTTTTT. Amino acid sequence: CDSNGAGELFF.